This T cell receptor beta chain was retrieved from a study of blood T cell repertoires in COVID-19 (TCRdb year 2020). About the study as a whole: Collaborator samples came from the United States, Italy and Spain and covered acute and convalescent phases of COVID-19. The prospective study material was composed of cDNA or gDNA derived from T cells, B-cell-depleted T cells, or PBMCs. Deeply sampled blood TCRbeta repertoires from subjects exposed to, actively infected with, or recovered from COVID-19 were included in the dataset. The repertoires were made available in a free public database intended to serve as a resource for research on the immune response to SARS-CoV-2. The samples were drawn from the first 160 participants of the ongoing ImmuneRACE study and from 950 to 1,500 subjects provided by 6 global collaborators. Sample metadata almost always included a de-identified subject ID, COVID-19 status, age in years and sex. Where available, HLA class I and class II types were taken from metadata supplied by the sample provider and were not determined by assay-based typing.

As concerns this clone: Its target antigen remains unknown. Qualities for individual bases were not recorded, and no much larger clone is one base off.

Unmatched junction bases come to 14, with V trimmed by 3 bases and J by 9 bases. The germline V gene encodes CDR1 KGHDR and CDR2 SFDVKD. Including cysteine and phenylalanine, the CDR3 has 16 amino acids. Left in the record is the CDR3 DNA by itself, 48 bases read in frame from the first base. The immunoSEQ Assay, a bias-controlled multiplex PCR, was used to amplify TCRbeta CDR3 regions from genomic DNA. Per the original workflow: Within the assay, amplification of reference gene primers was used to estimate how many nucleated cells each sample contained. Sequence reads were collapsed and filtered to measure the absolute abundance of every unique TCRbeta CDR3 rearrangement. Productive Simpson clonality was computed per sample as the square root of Simpson's diversity index over productive rearrangements. TCRdb provides this immuneACCESS table in a form limited to in-frame rearrangements. Some clones are lacking; in checked studies, under half of them reflect an unresolved V gene, and why the rest are absent is not known. D and trimming come from the DNA, and the V and J calls and clone size come from that table. The sample includes about 270,000 clones, with 85% to 90% observed a single time. The ten top clones hold 4.1% of the sample.

The full study reports these points: The quantity of clinical and demographic metadata differed by source and by participant and was supplied without curation.

Participants in the prospective study were enrolled through a virtual design, were aged about 18 to 90 years, and lived in 24 United States geographic areas. In the prospective study, cohorts were assigned on the basis of participant-reported clinical history obtained from a screening survey and a study questionnaire. Each participant in the prospective study had whole blood, serum and a nasopharyngeal or oropharyngeal swab collected by mobile phlebotomists. Over an approximately 2-month period, participants in the prospective study had the option of providing additional blood draws and questionnaires. Blood samples from the prospective study were shipped frozen or at room temperature prior to DNA extraction.

The sample taken for sequencing was PBMCs or T cells enriched from blood (not recorded which). This sequence was found in a woman between 25 and 40 years old with acute COVID-19. The chain uses TRBV24-1 and TRBJ2-5; 8 middle bases align to TRBD1. The CDR3 loop reads CATSDHTGQGGVAQYF. The bases are TGTGCCACCAGTGATCATACCGGACAGGGCGGGGTGGCCCAGTACTTC.